This is a list of T cell receptor beta chains from one sample in a study of T-cell memory formation after mild COVID-19. Each CDR3 protein is one row after TCRdb ran MiXCR on the 5' RACE reads. This table holds 250,000 to 350,000 distinct CDR3 sequences, just under 20% found once. What was sequenced was PBMCs or a T cell subset sorted from them (not recorded which). These receptors were collected from a man younger than 35 who had mild COVID-19 (a few samples of this study predate the infection). Cell type and time point are not known. The CDR3 runs from the conserved cysteine through the conserved F or W. The D gene is left open where the match is weak. Size is omitted from some rows. Given values are once, few, many or a class for expanded clones.

TGTGCCAGCAGCTTTCCCGGGACAGGGCTAGCTTTCTTT	CASSFPGTGLAFF	TRBD1	TRBJ1-1	few	TRBV7-2
TGTGCCAGCAGCTCATCAGGGGAATGGGAACTAGACACCATATATTTT	CASSSSGEWELDTIYF	NA	TRBJ1-3	NA	TRBV7-6
TGCGCCAGCCGCTACAGGGGAGAGACCCAGTACTTC	CASRYRGETQYF	TRBD1	TRBJ2-5	few	TRBV5-1
TGTGCCAGCAGTGAAAAATACAATGAGCAGTTCTTC	CASSEKYNEQFF	NA	TRBJ2-1	NA	TRBV6-2/TRBV6-3
TGTGCCAGCGTACAGGACAGGCCTTACTCTGGAAACACCATATATTTT	CASVQDRPYSGNTIYF	TRBD1	TRBJ1-3	NA	TRBV7-8
TGTGCCAGCAGCTTAGACTACACAGATACGCAGTATTTT	CASSLDYTDTQYF	NA	TRBJ2-3	many	TRBV7-3
TGCGCCAGCAGCTTGGCAGGGGCTCCCAACTATGGCTACACCTTC	CASSLAGAPNYGYTF	NA	TRBJ1-2	few	TRBV5-1
TGCAGTGCTAGAGCGGGCGCGAGCAATCAGCCCCAGCATTTT	CSARAGASNQPQHF	NA	TRBJ1-5	NA	TRBV20-1
TGTGCCAGCAGCCCGATACCGGGACAGGGACATGGCTACACCTTC	CASSPIPGQGHGYTF	TRBD1	TRBJ1-2	NA	TRBV5-6
TGCGCCAGCAGCCAACTCCTTAACTATGGCTACACCTTC	CASSQLLNYGYTF	NA	TRBJ1-2	NA	TRBV4-3
TGCGCCAGCAGCCAAGGATTTCTGGAGTCGAACACCGGGGAGCTGTTTTTT	CASSQGFLESNTGELFF	NA	TRBJ2-2	few	TRBV4-3
TGCGCCAGCAGCCAAGGCGGGGAGGAGCAGTTCTTC	CASSQGGEEQFF	NA	TRBJ2-1	NA	TRBV4-1
TGTGCCAGCAGCCCGAGGACAGGGGCGAACACCGGGGAGCTGTTTTTT	CASSPRTGANTGELFF	TRBD1	TRBJ2-2	NA	TRBV7-2
TGTGCCAGCAGCTTGTGGCAGGGGTACTACAATGAGCAGTTCTTC	CASSLWQGYYNEQFF	NA	TRBJ2-1	few	TRBV5-6
TGCGCCAGCCAGGGGGCTTCCAATGAAAAACTGTTTTTT	CASQGASNEKLFF	TRBD1	TRBJ1-4	few	TRBV5-1
TGTGCCAGCAGCCAATCGAGTAACTATGGCTACACCTTC	CASSQSSNYGYTF	NA	TRBJ1-2	NA	TRBV16
TGTGCCAGCAGCCAAGGGGTAGGGACCTACGAGCAGTACTTC	CASSQGVGTYEQYF	NA	TRBJ2-7	few	TRBV3-1
TGTGCCAGCAGTGTCCTTCCGGGACAGGGCGCCTACGAGCAGTACTTC	CASSVLPGQGAYEQYF	TRBD1	TRBJ2-7	few	TRBV2
TGCAGCGCTGGGACAGGGAGTAATGAAAAACTGTTTTTT	CSAGTGSNEKLFF	TRBD1	TRBJ1-4	few	TRBV29-1
TGCGCCAGCAGCTTGGAGGACAGCACAGATACGCAGTATTTT	CASSLEDSTDTQYF	NA	TRBJ2-3	NA	TRBV5-1
TGTGCCAGCAGCTCGTCAACAGGACAGGAATACACAGATACGCAGTATTTT	CASSSSTGQEYTDTQYF	TRBD1	TRBJ2-3	NA	TRBV7-8
TGTGCCAGCAGCGTAGAGGGGAGTAGAGCAGATACGCAGTATTTT	CASSVEGSRADTQYF	NA	TRBJ2-3	NA	TRBV9
TGTGCCAGCAGTTACGGCGGGCAAAGAAACACCATATATTTT	CASSYGGQRNTIYF	NA	TRBJ1-3	NA	TRBV6-5
TGTGCCAGCAGTTACGGGGCATCCACCGGGGAGCTGTTTTTT	CASSYGASTGELFF	NA	TRBJ2-2	NA	TRBV6-5
TGTGCCAGCAGCTTAAGCGTCCAGGGTCCGTTCAATGAGCAGTTCTTC	CASSLSVQGPFNEQFF	NA	TRBJ2-1	few	TRBV7-9
TGCAGTGCCGCGGGGACAGATACGCAGTATTTT	CSAAGTDTQYF	NA	TRBJ2-3	few	TRBV20-1
TGTGCCAGTAGTATAGCAGGGGGTGTCAAAAACATTCAGTACTTC	CASSIAGGVKNIQYF	TRBD1	TRBJ2-4	few	TRBV19
TGTGCCAGCAGTTATTGGGAGGGGGGGGATCAGCCCCAGCATTTT	CASSYWEGGDQPQHF	NA	TRBJ1-5	NA	TRBV6-6
TGTGCCAGCAGTCCGACAGGGGCTCATTCACCCCTCCACTTT	CASSPTGAHSPLHF	TRBD1	TRBJ1-6	NA	TRBV27
TGTGCCAGCAGTTTAGGAGATAAGCAGCCCCAGCATTTT	CASSLGDKQPQHF	NA	TRBJ1-5	NA	TRBV12-3/TRBV12-4
TGTGCCAGCAACGGCGGTCACACAGATACGCAGTATTTT	CASNGGHTDTQYF	NA	TRBJ2-3	few	TRBV28
TGTGCCAGCAGTTTATGGGGGGACGGTGAGCAGTTCTTC	CASSLWGDGEQFF	NA	TRBJ2-1	NA	TRBV12-3/TRBV12-4
TGTGCCAGCAGCTTAGGGGGTTACGAGCAGTACTTC	CASSLGGYEQYF	NA	TRBJ2-7	many	TRBV5-1
TGTGCCAGCAGTTCTTCTGTTCTAAACACCGGGGAGCTGTTTTTT	CASSSSVLNTGELFF	NA	TRBJ2-2	few	TRBV6-2/TRBV6-3
TGTGCCAGCAGCCTAAACGGCGAAAAACTGTTTTTT	CASSLNGEKLFF	NA	TRBJ1-4	few	TRBV11-1
TGTGCCAGCAGCGGGTACTTTAAGGGGTCTGGAAACACCATATATTTT	CASSGYFKGSGNTIYF	NA	TRBJ1-3	NA	TRBV9
TGCGCCAGCAGCTGGTTGGGGGGCCACACCGGGGAGCTGTTTTTT	CASSWLGGHTGELFF	NA	TRBJ2-2	once	TRBV5-1
TGTGCCAGCCGCCAGACGGAGACCTACGAGCAGTACTTC	CASRQTETYEQYF	NA	TRBJ2-7	NA	TRBV27
TGTGCCAGCAGCCCTTATATCCACACTGAAGCTTTCTTT	CASSPYIHTEAFF	NA	TRBJ1-1	few	TRBV7-2
TGCAGTGTGGGCAGACGCGCGATAGACACTGAAGCTTTCTTT	CSVGRRAIDTEAFF	NA	TRBJ1-1	NA	TRBV20-1
TGCGCCAGCAGCCTTAGGCCCCTCAATGACTATGGCTACACCTTC	CASSLRPLNDYGYTF	NA	TRBJ1-2	NA	TRBV5-1
TGCGCCAGCAGCTCCCTAACAGGGAATGAGCAGTTCTTC	CASSSLTGNEQFF	NA	TRBJ2-1	NA	TRBV5-1
TGTGCCAGCAGTTCCCCGGGTTCGCATGAGCAGTTCTTC	CASSSPGSHEQFF	NA	TRBJ2-1	NA	TRBV12-3/TRBV12-4
TGTGCCAGCAGCTTAGGCACAGGGGTCACCTACGAGCAGTACTTC	CASSLGTGVTYEQYF	TRBD1	TRBJ2-7	few	TRBV7-9
TGCAGTGCTAGAGATCATAACAAGCCTAACTATGGCTACACCTTC	CSARDHNKPNYGYTF	NA	TRBJ1-2	NA	TRBV20-1
TGTGCCAGCCGGGTAGAAGTAAATGAGCAGTTCTTC	CASRVEVNEQFF	NA	TRBJ2-1	few	TRBV28
TGTGCCAGCAGCGTTGGGGGACCTTGGTACACCGGGGAGCTGTTTTTT	CASSVGGPWYTGELFF	NA	TRBJ2-2	NA	TRBV9
TGCGCCAGCAGCTTTAGGCAGGCCACAGATACGCAGTATTTT	CASSFRQATDTQYF	NA	TRBJ2-3	few	TRBV5-1
TGTGCCAGCAGTTTAGGCACGCCGGAGGAGTTCTTC	CASSLGTPEEFF	NA	TRBJ2-1	few	TRBV12-3/TRBV12-4